A selection of T cell receptor beta chains follows, all from one sample in a study of CD8+ T cells in alopecia areata. The repertoire was sequenced with immunoSEQ multiplex PCR; TCRdb's copy has only in-frame clones and lacks some. The sample lists approximately 200,000 clones; 58% were seen once. Sample: CD4+ T cells sorted from blood, taken at week 24, from a patient treated with tofacitinib. These receptors all come from a human donor with alopecia areata. CDR3s leave out the opening cysteine and the closing phenylalanine or tryptophan. Fields, in order: J gene, V gene, clone size, CDR3 protein. Some rows have no size entry. The others give once, few or many, or a class for an expanded clone.

TRBJ1-1,TRBV29-1,.,SVAVGQNTEAF
TRBJ1-1,TRBV20-1,.,SASGGTEAF
TRBJ1-2,TRBV4-3,few,ASSQVEGSENGYT
TRBJ2-5,TRBV11-2,.,ASRPLAAETQY
TRBJ2-5,TRBV9,.,ASSLRGQEETQY
TRBJ2-2,TRBV5-1,few,ASRRDRGATGELF
TRBJ2-3,TRBV5-6,.,ASSFGQGADTQY
TRBJ2-2,TRBV27,.,ASRPSTGAFTGELF
TRBJ2-4,TRBV5-1,.,ASSADKNIQY
TRBJ1-2,TRBV5-4,.,ASSSEGVAYYGYT
TRBJ2-7,TRBV7-9,.,ASSPGNRLYEQY
TRBJ1-1,TRBV7-7,.,ASSPTVGSTEAF
TRBJ2-5,TRBV4-1,.,ASSPLGRETQY
TRBJ1-2,TRBV14,once,ASSTGYGYT
TRBJ2-7,TRBV2,.,ASSEPTSVSYEQY
TRBJ1-2,TRBV27,.,ASRPYRGQIYGYT
TRBJ2-3,TRBV11-3,.,ASSPHTGTDTQY
TRBJ2-2,TRBV1,.,TSSHQKPGLASGGELF
TRBJ2-3,TRBV10-3,.,AISEGADTQY
TRBJ2-3,TRBV2,.,ASSETLAGGLATDTQY